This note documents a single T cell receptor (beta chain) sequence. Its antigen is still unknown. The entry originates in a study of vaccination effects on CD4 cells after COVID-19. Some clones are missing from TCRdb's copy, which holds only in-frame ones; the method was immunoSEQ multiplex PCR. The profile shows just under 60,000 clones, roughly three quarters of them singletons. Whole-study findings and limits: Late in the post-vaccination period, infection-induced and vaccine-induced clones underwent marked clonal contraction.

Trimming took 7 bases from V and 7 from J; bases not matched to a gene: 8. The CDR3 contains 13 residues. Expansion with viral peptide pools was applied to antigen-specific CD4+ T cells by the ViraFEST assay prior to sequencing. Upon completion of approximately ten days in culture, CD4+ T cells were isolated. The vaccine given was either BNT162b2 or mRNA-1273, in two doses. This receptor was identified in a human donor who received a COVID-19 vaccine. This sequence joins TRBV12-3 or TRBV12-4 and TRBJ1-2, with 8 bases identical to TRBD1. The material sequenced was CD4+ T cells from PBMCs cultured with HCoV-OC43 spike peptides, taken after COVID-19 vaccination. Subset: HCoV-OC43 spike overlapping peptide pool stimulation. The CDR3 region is CASTRTGPGGYTF. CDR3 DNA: TGTGCCAGCACAAGGACAGGGCCAGGTGGCTACACCTTC.